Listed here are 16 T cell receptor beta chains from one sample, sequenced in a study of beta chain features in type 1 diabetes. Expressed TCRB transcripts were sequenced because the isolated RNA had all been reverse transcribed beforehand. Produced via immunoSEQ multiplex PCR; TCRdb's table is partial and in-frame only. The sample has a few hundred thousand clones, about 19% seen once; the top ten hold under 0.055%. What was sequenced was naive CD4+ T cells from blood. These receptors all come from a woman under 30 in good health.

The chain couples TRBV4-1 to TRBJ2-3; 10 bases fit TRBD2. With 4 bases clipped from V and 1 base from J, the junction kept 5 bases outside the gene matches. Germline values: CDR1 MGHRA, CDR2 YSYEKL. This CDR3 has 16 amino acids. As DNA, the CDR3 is TGCGCCAGCAGCCCCGGGACTAGCGTTCGCACAGATACGCAGTATTTT. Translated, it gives CASSPGTSVRTDTQYF.

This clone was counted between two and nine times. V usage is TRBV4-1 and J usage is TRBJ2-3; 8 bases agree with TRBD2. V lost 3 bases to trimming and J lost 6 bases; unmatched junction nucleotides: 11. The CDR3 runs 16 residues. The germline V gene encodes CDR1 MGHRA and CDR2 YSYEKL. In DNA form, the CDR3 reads TGCGCCAGCAGCCACATAGTTCGGGTAGCGGGGGATACGCAGTATTTT. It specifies CASSHIVRVAGDTQYF.

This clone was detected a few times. The CDR3 protein is CASTPDRQETQYF. Here the CDR3 DNA reads TGTGCCAGCACCCCTGACAGACAAGAGACCCAGTACTTC. The chain employs TRBV6-5 and TRBJ2-5; possibly TRBD1 for D (5 bases). The CDR3 runs 13 residues. V lost 7 bases, J lost 2 bases, and 11 bases lay in between. Germline V gene sequence: CDR1 MNHEY, CDR2 SVGAGI.

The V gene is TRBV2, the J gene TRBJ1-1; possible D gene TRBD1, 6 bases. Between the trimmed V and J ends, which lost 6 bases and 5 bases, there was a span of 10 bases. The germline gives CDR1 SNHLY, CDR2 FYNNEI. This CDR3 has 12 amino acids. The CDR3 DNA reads TGTGCCAGCAGCGGACAGTGGACTGAAGCTTTCTTT. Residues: CASSGQWTEAFF.

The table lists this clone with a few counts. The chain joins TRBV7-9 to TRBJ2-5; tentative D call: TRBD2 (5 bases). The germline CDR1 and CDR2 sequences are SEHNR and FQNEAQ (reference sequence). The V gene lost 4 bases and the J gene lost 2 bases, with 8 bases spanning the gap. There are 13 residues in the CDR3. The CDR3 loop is CASSYRGQETQYF. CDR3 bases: TGTGCCAGCAGCTACCGGGGTCAAGAGACCCAGTACTTC.

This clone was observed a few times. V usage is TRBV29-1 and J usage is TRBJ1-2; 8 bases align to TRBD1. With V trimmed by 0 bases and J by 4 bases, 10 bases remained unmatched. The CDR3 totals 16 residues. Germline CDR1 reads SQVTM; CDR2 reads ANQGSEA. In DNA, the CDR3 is TGCAGCGTTGAAGAGGGGGGCAGGGGGCCCCGCTATGGCTACACCTTC. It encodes CSVEEGGRGPRYGYTF.

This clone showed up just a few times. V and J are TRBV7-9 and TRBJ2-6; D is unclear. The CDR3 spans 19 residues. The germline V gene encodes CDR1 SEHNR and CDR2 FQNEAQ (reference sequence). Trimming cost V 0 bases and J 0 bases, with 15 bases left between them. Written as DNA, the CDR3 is TGTGCCAGCAGCTTAGCGCTAAATTGGGCCGACTCTGGGGCCAACGTCCTGACTTTC. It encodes CASSLALNWADSGANVLTF.

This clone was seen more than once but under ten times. The CDR3 sequence: CASSTGLSTDTQYF. The CDR3 DNA sequence: TGTGCCAGCAGCACGGGACTCTCCACAGATACGCAGTATTTT. The V gene is TRBV7-9, the J gene TRBJ2-3, with D possibly matching TRBD2 (6 bases). Germline V gene lookup returns CDR1 SEHNR and CDR2 FQNEAQ (reference sequence). V was shortened by 5 bases and J by 2 bases, with 11 bases between the two germline ends. CDR3 length: 14 residues.

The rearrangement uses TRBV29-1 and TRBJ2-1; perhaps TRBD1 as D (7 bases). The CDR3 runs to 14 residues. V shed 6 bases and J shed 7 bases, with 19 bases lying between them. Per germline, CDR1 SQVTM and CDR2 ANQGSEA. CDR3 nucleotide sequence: TGCAGCGTACCGCCACAGGGGAGGCCGAATGAGCAGTTCTTC. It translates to CSVPPQGRPNEQFF.

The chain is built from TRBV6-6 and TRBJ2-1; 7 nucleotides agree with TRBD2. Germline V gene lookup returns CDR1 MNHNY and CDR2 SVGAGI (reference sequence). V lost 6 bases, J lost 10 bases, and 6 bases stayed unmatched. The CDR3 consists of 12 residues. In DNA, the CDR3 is TGTGCCAGCAGCGACTGGCGGGGGGAGCAGTTCTTC. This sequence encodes CASSDWRGEQFF.

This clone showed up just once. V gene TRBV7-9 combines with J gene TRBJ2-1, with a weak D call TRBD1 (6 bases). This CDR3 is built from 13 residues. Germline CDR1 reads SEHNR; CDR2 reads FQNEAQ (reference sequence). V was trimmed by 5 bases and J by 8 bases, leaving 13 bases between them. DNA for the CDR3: TGTGCCAGCAGCCTCGGCGAGGGGGATGAGCAGTTCTTC. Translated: CASSLGEGDEQFF.

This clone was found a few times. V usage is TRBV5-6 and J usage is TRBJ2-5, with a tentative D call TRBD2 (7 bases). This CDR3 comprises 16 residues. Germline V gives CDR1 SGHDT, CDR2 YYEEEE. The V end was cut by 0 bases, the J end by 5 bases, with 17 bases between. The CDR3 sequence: CASSLVARRGGETQYF. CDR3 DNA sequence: TGTGCCAGCAGCTTGGTAGCGCGGAGGGGGGGGGAGACCCAGTACTTC.

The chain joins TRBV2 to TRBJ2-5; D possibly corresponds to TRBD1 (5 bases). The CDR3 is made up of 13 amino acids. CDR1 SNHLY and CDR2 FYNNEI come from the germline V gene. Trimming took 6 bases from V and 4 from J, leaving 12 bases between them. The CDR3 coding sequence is TGTGCCAGCAGCGACGACAGAAGAGAGACCCAGTACTTC. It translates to CASSDDRRETQYF.

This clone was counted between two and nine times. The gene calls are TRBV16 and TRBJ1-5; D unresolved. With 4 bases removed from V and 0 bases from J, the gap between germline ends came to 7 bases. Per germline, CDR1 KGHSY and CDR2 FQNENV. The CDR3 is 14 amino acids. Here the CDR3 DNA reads TGTGCCAGCAGCCCAACATATAGCAATCAGCCCCAGCATTTT. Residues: CASSPTYSNQPQHF.

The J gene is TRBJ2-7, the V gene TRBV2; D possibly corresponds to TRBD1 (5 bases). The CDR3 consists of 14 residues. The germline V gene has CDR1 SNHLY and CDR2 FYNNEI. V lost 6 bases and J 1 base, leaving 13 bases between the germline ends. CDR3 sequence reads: CASRTRGDSYEQYF. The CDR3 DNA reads TGTGCCAGCAGGACAAGGGGCGATTCCTACGAGCAGTACTTC.

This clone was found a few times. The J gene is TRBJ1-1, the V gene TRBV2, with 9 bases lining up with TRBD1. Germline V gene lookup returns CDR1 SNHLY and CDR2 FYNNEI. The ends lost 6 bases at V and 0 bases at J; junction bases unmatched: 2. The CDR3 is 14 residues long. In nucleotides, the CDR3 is TGTGCCAGCAGCGGACAGGGGCTGAACACTGAAGCTTTCTTT. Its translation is CASSGQGLNTEAFF.